Each of the 20 T cell receptor beta chains below was sequenced from the same sample in a study of technical replicates of blood from a few donors. Sequencing used immunoSEQ multiplex PCR; TCRdb keeps in-frame clones, though not all of them. Of approximately 92,000 clones listed, 95% are singletons. Sequencing was carried out using T cells isolated from PBMCs. Receptors originate from a human donor in good health.

Written as DNA, the CDR3 is TGTGCCAGCAACAGACAGGGGAACACTGAAGCTTTCTTT. As protein: CASNRQGNTEAFF. This rearrangement joins TRBV27 to TRBJ1-1; 7 nucleotides align to TRBD1. Germline CDR1 and CDR2: MNHEY and SMNVEV (reference sequence). Trimming removed 7 bases from V and 1 base from J; junction bases left unmatched: 3. The CDR3 is made up of 13 amino acids.

This CDR3 reads CAIQQPAGGPQDTQYF. CDR3 bases: TGTGCCATACAGCAGCCAGCGGGGGGGCCTCAAGATACGCAGTATTTT. This chain joins TRBV2 and TRBJ2-3; 10 bases are a match to TRBD2. The V gene's germline CDR1 is SNHLY and CDR2 FYNNEI. The ends lost 10 bases at V and 5 bases at J; junction bases unmatched: 15. CDR3 length equals 16 residues. Supplemented by reference TRBV2 and TRBJ2-3, the full variable domain reads EPEVTQTPSHQVTQMGQEVILRCVPISNHLYFYWYRQILGQKVEFLVSFYNNEISEKSEIFDDQFSVERPDGSNFTLKIRSTKLEDSAMYFCAIQQPAGGPQDTQYFGPGTRLTVL.

The genes are TRBV7-2 and TRBJ2-5, with TRBD2 matching over 9 bases. Germline V lookup: CDR1 SGHTA, CDR2 FQGNSA. V lost 6 bases to trimming and J lost 2 bases; unmatched junction nucleotides: 10. The CDR3 sequence is 16 residues long. In DNA form, the CDR3 reads TGTGCCAGCAGAGGACTAGCGAGCGGGAGGCAAGAGACCCAGTACTTC. Protein: CASRGLASGRQETQYF.

The chain employs TRBV28 and TRBJ1-4; D ambiguous. With 6 bases removed from V and 4 bases from J, the gap between germline ends came to 3 bases. This CDR3 is built from 11 residues. The germline gives CDR1 MDHEN, CDR2 SYDVKM. The CDR3: CASSSNEKLFF. The CDR3 DNA reads as TGTGCCAGCAGCAGTAATGAAAAACTGTTTTTT. Looking up the rest from reference TRBV28 and TRBJ1-4 gives the full variable domain: DVKVTQSSRYLVKRTGEKVFLECVQDMDHENMFWYRQDPGLGLRLIYFSYDVKMKEKGDIPEGYSVSREKKERFSLILESASTNQTSMYLCASSSNEKLFFGSGTQLSVL.

This clone appeared once. The J gene is TRBJ2-3, the V gene TRBV27, with D possibly being TRBD2 (6 bases). The CDR3 runs to 15 residues. Germline V lookup: CDR1 MNHEY, CDR2 SMNVEV (reference sequence). V lost 5 bases and J lost 2, with 14 bases in between. The CDR3 spells CASSTTGLPTDTQYF. The CDR3 nucleotides read TGTGCCAGCAGTACCACGGGACTCCCCACAGATACGCAGTATTTT.

The chain has TRBV21-1 and TRBJ2-7; the D call TRBD1 from the table was never checked on the DNA. TRBV21-1 is a known pseudogene. This CDR3 comprises 14 residues. CDR3 bases: TGTGCCTCCCCGGGCTACAGGGATCCCTACGAGCAGTACTTC. As protein: CASPGYRDPYEQYF.

J is TRBJ1-3 and V is TRBV6-5; D uncertain. Germline V gene data show CDR1 as MNHEY and CDR2 as SVGAGI. The CDR3 spans 12 residues. V was clipped by 8 bases and J by 4 bases, with 9 bases between them. The DNA for the CDR3 is TGTGCCAGCTCGTTGGGCGGAAACACCATATATTTT. Amino acid sequence: CASSLGGNTIYF.

This clone was recorded only once. The gene calls are TRBV25-1 and TRBJ1-5; D may be TRBD1 (5 bases). CDR3 size: 13 residues. Germline V gene sequence: CDR1 MGHDK, CDR2 SYGVNS. The V end was cut by 6 bases, the J end by 2 bases, with 8 bases between. CDR3 sequence: CASSPGGNQPQHF. In DNA form, the CDR3 reads TGTGCCAGCAGCCCGGGGGGCAATCAGCCCCAGCATTTT.

As DNA, the CDR3 is TGCGCCAGCAGTCAAGAAGCTGTTCGGACTAGGTTGGAAGTCGTATCCTACGAGCAGTACTTC. It specifies CASSQEAVRTRLEVVSYEQYF. The V gene is TRBV23-1, the J gene TRBJ2-7; 7 bases are a match to TRBD2. Being an ORF, TRBV23-1 has a function that is uncertain. V trimming: 2 bases; J trimming: 1 base; junction bases outside the gene matches: 23. The CDR3 totals 21 residues.

J is TRBJ2-1 and V is TRBV7-2, with a tentative D call TRBD1 (5 bases). There are 16 residues in the CDR3. Germline V gene lookup returns CDR1 SGHTA and CDR2 FQGNSA. V dropped 7 bases and J dropped 9 bases, with 25 bases sitting between them. CDR3 amino acids: CASTPKNIVLTGEQFF. As DNA, the CDR3 is TGTGCCAGCACCCCGAAGAACATCGTCCTTACAGGTGAGCAGTTCTTC.

This clone was picked up one time. The chain uses TRBV7-2 and TRBJ2-1; TRBD2 matches at 8 bases. Germline-derived CDR1 and CDR2 are SGHTA and FQGNSA. The CDR3 is 17 amino acids. The trim removed 8 bases at V and 5 bases at J, leaving 17 bases unmatched. The CDR3 DNA reads as TGTGCCAGCTCCCATTCTTATCGGGGGGGGGAGCACAATGAGCAGTTCTTC. Amino acids: CASSHSYRGGEHNEQFF.

This chain links TRBV9 with TRBJ2-5; tentatively, D is TRBD1 (5 bases). The V gene's germline CDR1 is SGDLS and CDR2 YYNGEE. The CDR3 spans 14 residues. V lost 0 bases, J lost 1 base, and 7 bases lay in between. The CDR3 DNA is TGTGCCAGCAGCGTAGGGGGCCCCCAAGAGACCCAGTACTTC. Translating gives CASSVGGPQETQYF.

This chain joins TRBV4-2 and TRBJ1-6, with TRBD1 matching 8 bases. Germline lookup yields CDR1 LGHNA and CDR2 YNFKEQ. The V gene end was trimmed by 1 base and the J gene end by 9 bases; junction bases not matched to a gene: 11. This CDR3 comprises 17 residues. The DNA of the CDR3 is TGTGCCAGCAGCCAAGGTAATGATGACAGGGGACGTTCACCCCTCCACTTT. As protein: CASSQGNDDRGRSPLHF.

J is TRBJ1-6 and V is TRBV2; D is ambiguous. This CDR3 has 13 amino acids. Germline CDR1 and CDR2: SNHLY and FYNNEI. The V end lost 1 base, the J end lost 13 bases, and 11 bases lay between the germline ends. The CDR3 DNA reads as TGTGCCAGCAGTGAAGGGTTGCGAGCTCCCCTCCACTTT. Protein sequence: CASSEGLRAPLHF.

This clone came up once. The genes are TRBV5-8 and TRBJ1-2; D may be TRBD1 (6 bases). The V gene's germline CDR1 is SGHTS and CDR2 YDEGEE. This CDR3 is built from 12 residues. Trimming removed 5 bases from V and 10 bases from J, with 15 bases in between. The CDR3 sequence is CASSPGQRDYTF. The CDR3 nucleotides read TGTGCCAGCAGTCCGGGACAACGCGACTACACCTTC.

The CDR3 here is CASSLSGDGYTF. CDR3 DNA: TGTGCCAGCAGTTTATCAGGGGATGGCTACACCTTC. This chain uses TRBV27 with TRBJ1-2, with D perhaps TRBD1 (5 bases). With 0 bases removed from V and 6 bases from J, the gap between germline ends came to 5 bases. CDR1 and CDR2 (germline): MNHEY, SMNVEV (reference sequence). The CDR3 loop spans 12 amino acids.

Worth noting for this clone: At one boundary the junction diverges from the germline segment, which might be a read error. The J gene is TRBJ1-2, the V gene TRBV28; D might be TRBD1 (5 bases). There are 14 residues in the CDR3. Germline loops: CDR1 MDHEN, CDR2 SYDVKM. The CDR3 sequence is CACSPGSPFYGYTF. CDR3 sequence (DNA): TGTGCCTGCAGCCCAGGGTCGCCATTCTATGGCTACACCTTC.

The chain joins TRBV18 to TRBJ2-5; D perhaps matches TRBD2 (6 bases). V was trimmed by 3 bases and J by 4 bases, leaving 21 bases between them. This CDR3 comprises 17 residues. CDR1 and CDR2 from the germline V gene are KGHSH and LQKENI. CDR3 in amino acids: CASSPFGATMRGETQYF. The CDR3 DNA follows: TGTGCCAGCTCACCGTTCGGGGCGACGATGCGGGGAGAGACCCAGTACTTC.

The genes are TRBV4-1 and TRBJ2-3, with D maybe TRBD1 (5 bases). V was shortened by 1 base and J by 0 bases, with 20 bases between the two germline ends. This CDR3 comprises 19 residues. Germline V gene lookup returns CDR1 MGHRA and CDR2 YSYEKL. The CDR3 region has the DNA TGCGCCAGCAGCCAAGTTCCCCCGACAGTTTTTTCTAGCACAGATACGCAGTATTTT. Its protein product is CASSQVPPTVFSSTDTQYF.

The genes are TRBV5-6 and TRBJ2-5; D is undetermined. CDR3 size: 11 residues. In germline, CDR1 is SGHDT, CDR2 YYEEEE. V shed 1 base and J shed 5 bases, with 3 bases lying between them. For the CDR3, the DNA is TGTGCCAGCAGCTTGCGGGAGACCCAGTACTTC. Translation: CASSLRETQYF.